The source of this TCR beta chain is a study of patients and donors after allogeneic stem cell transplantation (TCRdb year 2020). Trimming at the junction amounts to 2 bases on V and 6 bases on J, and the germline ends lie 13 bases apart. Including the terminal cysteine and phenylalanine, the CDR3 comprises 14 residues. Only CDR3 DNA is held: 42 bases, read in frame from base 1. Via the germline V gene, CDR1 is KGHSY and CDR2 FQNENV. Library construction relied on RT-PCR. Sequencing was carried out with a NextSeq 550. TCRdb applied fastp at Q25 and MiXCR to the public reads, then kept only in-frame beta chains. Every distinct CDR3 protein forms one entry, paired with its most common genes and DNA. The sample table records 190,000 or so distinct CDR3 sequences; about 37% of these occur just once. Together, the top ten hold roughly 11% of the sample. With regard to this clonotype: Its antigen remains unidentified. No qualities accompany the bases; no much larger clone lies one base away.

Sequenced input: blood, either unsorted or a sorted T cell fraction (not recorded which). This clonotype was obtained from a human donor who was either an allogeneic HSCT recipient or a stem cell or donor lymphocyte infusion donor (not recorded which). It is not recorded whose cells these are; they may come from a transplant donor. This sequence uses TRBV16 and TRBJ1-1; no confident D gene assignment can be made. The bases read TGTGCCAGCAGCCAAGGGGTGGGGTATGCTGAAGCTTTCTTT. This encodes CASSQGVGYAEAFF.